The next 18 T cell receptor beta chains were all read from a single sample in a study of graft-versus-host responses after intestinal transplantation. The assay was immunoSEQ multiplex PCR, and TCRdb's table has in-frame clones only and misses some. This table holds more than 85,000 clones, 93% found once. No antigen is known for these receptors. Material: unstimulated CD8+ T cells sorted from spleen or lymph node cells, obtained before intestinal transplant. The source is a human donor who received an intestinal transplant.

The J gene is TRBJ2-7, the V gene TRBV7-9; TRBD1 matches 8 bases. The CDR3 is made up of 16 amino acids. Germline CDR1 SEHNR, CDR2 FQNEAQ (reference sequence). Trimming cost V 4 bases and J 3 bases; bases outside gene matches: 11. CDR3 in DNA: TGTGCCAGCAGCTACCAAGACAGGGGAGAAGACTACGAGCAGTACTTC. Residues: CASSYQDRGEDYEQYF.

The chain couples TRBV27 to TRBJ2-1, with 7 bases that match TRBD2. V shed 5 bases, J shed 0 bases, and the junction held 7 bases outside the gene matches. CDR1 and CDR2 from the germline V gene are MNHEY and SMNVEV (reference sequence). The CDR3 has 16 amino acids. In DNA form, the CDR3 reads TGTGCCAGCAGTGTCACGGGGGGTAGCTCCTACAATGAGCAGTTCTTC. This gives the protein CASSVTGGSSYNEQFF.

The chain uses TRBV6-5 and TRBJ2-7; D could derive from TRBD1 or TRBD2 (5 bases each). Trimming cost V 2 bases and J 5 bases, with 10 bases left between them. Germline loops: CDR1 MNHEY, CDR2 SVGAGI. CDR3 length equals 13 residues. The CDR3 nucleotides read TGTGCCAGCAGTTACGGGGGAAGGAACGAGCAGTACTTC. The encoded protein is CASSYGGRNEQYF.

The chain has TRBV27 and TRBJ2-7, with TRBD2 identical over 8 bases. Trimming at V came to 5 bases and at J to 4 bases, leaving 7 bases not matched to a gene. CDR1 and CDR2 from the germline V gene are MNHEY and SMNVEV (reference sequence). CDR3 size: 14 residues. In DNA form, the CDR3 reads TGTGCCAGCAGTCGGGAGGCGGGAGGATACGAGCAGTACTTC. It is translated as CASSREAGGYEQYF.

The chain combines TRBV5-1 with TRBJ2-7; 9 bases map to TRBD1. The CDR3 runs to 15 residues. V was pared by 2 bases and J by 3 bases, with 6 bases of the junction left unmatched. Germline V gene sequence: CDR1 SGHRS, CDR2 YFSETQ. CDR3 amino acids: CASSFRTGAYYEQYF. The CDR3 nucleotides read TGCGCCAGCAGCTTCCGGACAGGGGCGTACTACGAGCAGTACTTC.

The chain recombines TRBV27 with TRBJ2-3; D gene uncertain. CDR3 size: 15 residues. Trimming took off 3 bases at V and 5 bases at J, with 15 bases between the two ends. Germline V gene data show CDR1 as MNHEY and CDR2 as SMNVEV (reference sequence). The CDR3: CASSFGLSDLDTQYF. The CDR3 region has the DNA TGTGCCAGCAGTTTCGGGCTATCCGACCTAGATACGCAGTATTTT.

The genes are TRBV5-1 and TRBJ1-1; D not certain. V lost 1 base and J lost 7, with 17 bases in between. The CDR3 length is 15 residues. The germline V gene encodes CDR1 SGHRS and CDR2 YFSETQ. The CDR3 loop is CASSLLKGRGYEAFF. CDR3 sequence (DNA): TGCGCCAGCAGCTTGTTAAAAGGGCGCGGTTATGAAGCTTTCTTT.

This clone was seen a single time. The chain uses TRBV28 and TRBJ1-4; D unclear. CDR3 length equals 14 residues. Germline V gives CDR1 MDHEN, CDR2 SYDVKM. V lost 5 bases, J lost 11 bases, and 18 bases lay in between. Here the CDR3 DNA reads TGTGCCAGCAGTACCATCCCCCATGGGAGGAAACTGTTTTTT. Translated, it gives CASSTIPHGRKLFF.

V is TRBV7-9 and J is TRBJ2-2, with 9 bases lining up with TRBD1. Germline lookup yields CDR1 SEHNR and CDR2 FQNEAQ (reference sequence). With 3 bases clipped from V and 7 bases from J, the junction kept 6 bases outside the gene matches. The CDR3 length is 15 residues. For the CDR3, the DNA is TGTGCCAGCAGCTTGCCGGACAGGGGATTCGGGGAGCTGTTTTTT. Translation gives CASSLPDRGFGELFF.

The V gene is TRBV7-3, the J gene TRBJ2-1, with 7 bases matching TRBD2. This CDR3 has 16 residues. The V gene's germline CDR1 is SGHTA and CDR2 FQGTGA. V shed 6 bases and J 0 bases; nucleotides not matched to a gene: 8. In DNA form, the CDR3 reads TGTGCCAGCAGTCTTAGCGGGCCAAGCTCCTACAATGAGCAGTTCTTC. Translating gives CASSLSGPSSYNEQFF.

The rearrangement links TRBV7-9 to TRBJ2-6, with D perhaps TRBD1 or TRBD2 (5 bases each). This CDR3 contains 18 residues. Germline loops: CDR1 SEHNR, CDR2 FQNEAQ (reference sequence). V lost 3 bases and J 1 base, leaving 16 bases between the germline ends. The CDR3 region is CASSFPGSPGSGANVLTF. The CDR3 region has the DNA TGTGCCAGCAGCTTCCCAGGGAGCCCTGGTTCTGGGGCCAACGTCCTGACTTTC.

CDR3 amino acids: CASSLSQSYEQYF. CDR3 coding DNA: TGTGCCAGCAGCTTAAGCCAGTCCTACGAGCAGTACTTC. J is TRBJ2-7 and V is TRBV11-3, with D unresolved. V lost 2 bases to trimming and J lost 1 base, with 6 bases between them. Germline CDR1 reads SGHNT; CDR2 reads YENEEA. This CDR3 is 13 amino acids long.

The genes are TRBV5-1 and TRBJ2-7; no definite D call. Germline loops: CDR1 SGHRS, CDR2 YFSETQ. Between the trimmed V and J ends, which lost 3 bases and 5 bases, there was a span of 15 bases. This CDR3 comprises 14 residues. CDR3 nucleotide sequence: TGCGCCAGCAGCTGGGTGGGCGGTTCCGACGAGCAGTACTTC. Protein sequence: CASSWVGGSDEQYF.

This chain uses TRBV5-1 with TRBJ2-3; no clear D. Germline CDR1 SGHRS, CDR2 YFSETQ. V was pared by 3 bases and J by 6 bases, with 8 bases between. The CDR3 totals 12 residues. The CDR3 protein is CASSSPTDTQYF. CDR3 DNA sequence: TGCGCCAGCAGCTCCCCTACGGATACGCAGTATTTT.

V is TRBV6-1 and J is TRBJ2-1; TRBD2 matches 7 bases. This CDR3 has 17 residues. Germline-derived CDR1 and CDR2 are MNHNS and SASEGT. Trimming cost V 4 bases and J 6 bases; bases outside gene matches: 15. The CDR3 sequence is CASSAKRETSIRNEQFF. DNA for the CDR3: TGTGCCAGCAGTGCCAAACGCGAGACTAGCATCCGCAATGAGCAGTTCTTC.

This clone appeared a single time. The J gene is TRBJ2-1, the V gene TRBV6-5; weak D call: TRBD2 (6 bases). This CDR3 comprises 14 residues. Trimming removed 3 bases at V and 4 bases at J, with 10 bases between. The germline gives CDR1 MNHEY, CDR2 SVGAGI. The CDR3 is CASSYTGVYNEQFF. The CDR3 nucleotides read TGTGCCAGCAGTTATACGGGGGTTTACAATGAGCAGTTCTTC.

This clone came up a few times. The chain carries TRBV7-9 and TRBJ1-2; D is unresolved. In germline, CDR1 is SEHNR, CDR2 FQNEAQ (reference sequence). Trimming pared 11 bases from V and 1 base from J, leaving 20 bases between. The CDR3 extends over 15 amino acids. The CDR3 region is CAAPSLRDGNYGYTF. The CDR3 coding sequence is TGTGCCGCACCTAGCTTACGAGACGGTAACTATGGCTACACCTTC.

This chain connects TRBV5-6 to TRBJ2-6; tentative D call: TRBD2 (6 bases). CDR3 size: 15 residues. Germline V gene lookup returns CDR1 SGHDT and CDR2 YYEEEE. Trimming pared 6 bases from V and 0 bases from J, leaving 10 bases between. CDR3 amino acids: CASIKEGSGANVLTF. In DNA, the CDR3 is TGTGCCAGCATAAAGGAGGGCTCTGGGGCCAACGTCCTGACTTTC.